These 32 T cell receptor beta chains were all obtained from the same sample, sequenced in a study of vaccination effects on CD4 cells after COVID-19. No antigens are known for them. This table comes from immunoSEQ multiplex PCR, and its TCRdb copy is limited to in-frame clones, with some not included. The sample has more than 20,000 clones; about 76% are singletons. Antigen-specific CD4+ T cells expanded by the ViraFEST assay with viral peptide pools were then sequenced. Subsequent to a culture period of 10 days, CD4+ T cells were isolated. Negative nucleocapsid antibody tests before and after vaccination confirmed no previous SARS-CoV-2 infection. The input for sequencing was CD4+ T cells from PBMCs cultured with SARS-CoV-2 spike peptides, taken before COVID-19 vaccination. These receptors were collected from a human donor who received a COVID-19 vaccine.

This chain uses TRBV19 with TRBJ2-2; perhaps TRBD2 as D (6 bases). Trimming took 4 bases from V and 7 from J, leaving 13 bases between them. The CDR3 consists of 14 residues. Germline assignment: CDR1 LNHDA and CDR2 SQIVND (reference sequence). The CDR3 nucleotides read TGTGCCAGTAGTAGTACAGGCGGGAACGGGGAGCTGTTTTTT. Translated: CASSSTGGNGELFF.

V usage is TRBV5-1 and J usage is TRBJ2-5, with D possibly TRBD2 on 7 matching bases. The V and J ends lost 3 bases and 4 bases respectively, with 16 bases between them. Germline V lookup: CDR1 SGHRS, CDR2 YFSETQ. This CDR3 region has 15 residues. CDR3 bases: TGCGCCAGCAGCTCTGGGGGGGGCGGTGTAGAGACCCAGTACTTC. It specifies CASSSGGGGVETQYF.

This clone has a handful of counts. The gene calls are TRBV10-1 and TRBJ2-7; unclear D gene. The CDR3 length is 12 residues. The germline gives CDR1 WNHNN, CDR2 SYGVQD (reference sequence). Trimming took 0 bases from V and 4 from J, leaving 4 bases between them. CDR3 DNA: TGCGCCAGCAGTGAGTCGTTTTACGAGCAGTACTTC. Its protein product is CASSESFYEQYF.

V and J are TRBV14 and TRBJ2-5; 7 bases are a match to TRBD1. V dropped 4 bases and J dropped 1; count of bases not matched to a gene: 9. Germline CDR1 SGHDN, CDR2 FVKESK. This CDR3 is built from 16 residues. CDR3 coding DNA: TGTGCCAGCAGCCCCCTGACAGGGCTTCGCCAAGAGACCCAGTACTTC. Protein: CASSPLTGLRQETQYF.

The chain uses TRBV2 and TRBJ2-1, with a possible D match to TRBD2 (6 bases). Trimming removed 10 bases at V and 5 bases at J, with 9 bases between. Germline CDR1 reads SNHLY; CDR2 reads FYNNEI. The CDR3 covers 11 residues. The CDR3 DNA follows: TGTGCCACGGGAGCTCACAATGAGCAGTTCTTC. Translation gives CATGAHNEQFF.

CDR3 protein: CASSTGAIQHF. CDR3 coding DNA: TGTGCCAGTAGTACGGGTGCAATCCAGCATTTT. The chain links TRBV19 to TRBJ1-5; D unclear. Trimming left V 4 bases short and J 12 bases short, with 10 bases between. This CDR3 is built from 11 residues. Per the germline V gene, CDR1 is LNHDA and CDR2 is SQIVND (reference sequence).

The V call is TRBV13, the J call TRBJ1-2; a possible D gene is TRBD1 (6 bases). V was trimmed by 0 bases and J by 6 bases, leaving 11 bases between them. CDR1 is PRHDT and CDR2 is FYEKMQ in the germline V gene (reference sequence). The CDR3 runs 14 residues. This CDR3 is CASSLGPAGDGYTF. CDR3 DNA sequence: TGTGCCAGCAGCTTAGGCCCGGCAGGGGATGGCTACACCTTC.

The chain recombines TRBV7-9 with TRBJ1-3, with D tentatively TRBD1 (6 bases). Per the germline V gene, CDR1 is SEHNR and CDR2 is FQNEAQ (reference sequence). Trimming cost V 2 bases and J 4 bases, with 15 bases left between them. The CDR3 spans 16 residues. This chain's CDR3 is CASSLWTAETGNTIYF. Here the CDR3 DNA reads TGTGCCAGCAGCTTATGGACAGCCGAGACGGGAAACACCATATATTTT.

This clone was counted between two and nine times. The chain recombines TRBV5-1 with TRBJ2-1, with D unclear. This CDR3 region has 13 residues. V was cut by 0 bases and J by 7 bases, with 8 bases left in between. Germline loops: CDR1 SGHRS, CDR2 YFSETQ. The CDR3 coding sequence is TGCGCCAGCAGCTTGGAGGGATGGAATGAGCAGTTCTTC. This sequence encodes CASSLEGWNEQFF.

This clone was picked up a small number of times. V and J are TRBV5-1 and TRBJ1-4, with D maybe TRBD1 (5 bases). CDR1 and CDR2 from the germline V gene are SGHRS and YFSETQ. Trimming removed 0 bases from V and 7 bases from J, with 13 bases in between. This CDR3 spans 15 amino acids. The CDR3 sequence: CASSLAVVGGEKLFF. The DNA of the CDR3 is TGCGCCAGCAGCTTGGCAGTCGTCGGGGGTGAAAAACTGTTTTTT.

The chain recombines TRBV21-1 with TRBJ1-3; the tabulated D call, TRBD1, remains unverified against the DNA. TRBV21-1 is a documented pseudogene. The CDR3 length is 19 residues. The CDR3 here is CASSKGFLIGQGTGNTIYF. CDR3 nucleotide sequence: TGTGCCAGCAGCAAAGGGTTTTTAATTGGACAGGGGACCGGAAACACCATATATTTT.

This clone was seen a handful of times. This chain uses TRBV4-2 with TRBJ2-2; no firm D call. Germline CDR1 LGHNA, CDR2 YNFKEQ. The V end lost 4 bases, the J end lost 1 base, and 10 bases lay between the germline ends. The CDR3 runs 15 residues. The CDR3 region has the DNA TGTGCCAGCAGCCTTGGTTCGGAGAACACCGGGGAGCTGTTTTTT. It encodes CASSLGSENTGELFF.

This clone was seen more than once but under ten times. This chain uses TRBV9 with TRBJ2-3; TRBD2 is a possible D gene (7 bases). The CDR3 is 17 amino acids. Per the germline V gene, CDR1 is SGDLS and CDR2 is YYNGEE. V shed 4 bases and J shed 3 bases, with 21 bases lying between them. CDR3 bases: TGTGCCAGCAGCATCCAGGGGAGGGGGGGCCGGACAGATACGCAGTATTTT. Translation gives CASSIQGRGGRTDTQYF.

V is TRBV7-9 and J is TRBJ1-1; D is perhaps TRBD1 (6 bases). Germline assignment: CDR1 SEHNR and CDR2 FQNEAQ (reference sequence). V shed 1 base and J shed 4 bases, with 7 bases lying between them. The CDR3 sequence is 13 residues long. The CDR3: CASSLGGATEAFF. The CDR3 DNA reads TGTGCCAGCAGCTTAGGGGGGGCCACTGAAGCTTTCTTT.

CDR3 sequence (DNA): TGTGCCAGCAGTTACGGGGTGACAGGGTATGAGACCCAGTACTTC. It yields the protein CASSYGVTGYETQYF. The V call is TRBV6-5, the J call TRBJ2-5; 7 bases agree with TRBD1. V gave up 2 bases and J gave up 5 bases; unmatched junction bases: 8. Looked up from germline, CDR1 is MNHEY and CDR2 is SVGAGI. The CDR3 length is 15 residues.

The count of this clone is one. The V call is TRBV6-4, the J call TRBJ1-6; no firm D call. V lost 2 bases to trimming and J lost 5 bases, with 4 bases between them. This CDR3 contains 13 residues. The V gene's germline CDR1 is MRHNA and CDR2 SNTAGT. Written as DNA, the CDR3 is TGTGCCAGCAGTGACGACAATAATTCACCCCTCCACTTT. This codes for CASSDDNNSPLHF.

The chain joins TRBV11-2 to TRBJ1-2; the D is unclear. CDR1 and CDR2 (germline): SGHAT, FQNNGV. This CDR3 has 16 amino acids. Between the trimmed V and J ends, which lost 1 base and 2 bases, there was a span of 14 bases. As DNA, the CDR3 is TGTGCCAGCAGCTTAGGGACTGCCGATTTCAACTATGGCTACACCTTC. It yields the protein CASSLGTADFNYGYTF.

This chain connects TRBV30 to TRBJ1-4; the D gene is possibly TRBD1 (5 bases). V dropped 0 bases and J dropped 8 bases, with 13 bases sitting between them. The CDR3 spans 14 residues. CDR1 is GTSNPN, CDR2 SVGIG, per germline (reference sequence). The CDR3 here is CAWSVQRGEEKLFF. In DNA, the CDR3 is TGTGCCTGGAGTGTACAAAGGGGAGAAGAAAAACTGTTTTTT.

The chain carries TRBV4-1 and TRBJ2-2, with 10 bases lining up with TRBD2. The CDR3 contains 16 residues. Germline V gene data show CDR1 as MGHRA and CDR2 as YSYEKL. V gave up 3 bases and J gave up 7 bases; unmatched junction bases: 8. The CDR3 is CASSHNLAGAGGELFF. The CDR3 bases are TGCGCCAGCAGCCACAATCTAGCGGGAGCGGGCGGGGAGCTGTTTTTT.

The V gene is TRBV9, the J gene TRBJ1-1, with a tentative D call TRBD1 (5 bases). V was shortened by 4 bases and J by 12 bases, with 13 bases between the two germline ends. Germline V gene data show CDR1 as SGDLS and CDR2 as YYNGEE. The CDR3 extends over 11 amino acids. CDR3 nucleotides: TGTGCCAGCAGCCCGCAGGGTATAACTTTCTTT. It codes for CASSPQGITFF.

The genes are TRBV9 and TRBJ2-1, with TRBD1 matching 8 bases. The germline gives CDR1 SGDLS, CDR2 YYNGEE. The CDR3 consists of 17 residues. V dropped 0 bases and J dropped 10; count of bases not matched to a gene: 15. CDR3 sequence (DNA): TGTGCCAGCAGCGTAGGGGCAGGGGGCTGGGGACTCAGAGAGCAGTTCTTC. Protein sequence: CASSVGAGGWGLREQFF.

This clone was found a few times. V usage is TRBV30 and J usage is TRBJ1-3; D gene ambiguous. CDR3 length: 14 residues. The germline CDR1 and CDR2 sequences are GTSNPN and SVGIG (reference sequence). Trimming took off 0 bases at V and 2 bases at J, with 8 bases between the two ends. The CDR3 region is CAWSVPVPGNTIYF. The CDR3 DNA follows: TGTGCCTGGAGTGTACCGGTTCCTGGAAACACCATATATTTT.

The V and J genes are TRBV10-3 and TRBJ1-2; D is unclear. The V end was cut by 3 bases, the J end by 6 bases, with 11 bases between. The CDR3 is 13 residues long. CDR1 is ENHRY and CDR2 is SYGVKD in the germline V gene. This chain's CDR3 is CAISDGPGHGYTF. DNA of the CDR3: TGTGCCATCAGTGACGGTCCCGGCCATGGCTACACCTTC.

This clone was found a few times. The chain employs TRBV5-4 and TRBJ2-2; a weak D match, TRBD2 (5 bases). The CDR3 is 15 residues long. V was shortened by 4 bases and J by 6 bases, with 16 bases between the two germline ends. CDR1 SGHNT and CDR2 YYREEE come from the germline V gene (reference sequence). CDR3 residues: CASSPDGLAAGELFF. The CDR3 DNA sequence: TGTGCCAGCAGCCCCGACGGGCTAGCCGCCGGGGAGCTGTTTTTT.

The chain combines TRBV18 with TRBJ1-6; TRBD1 agrees at 12 bases. J was trimmed by 7 bases and V by 6 bases; bases with no gene match: 7. CDR1 and CDR2 from the germline V gene are KGHSH and LQKENI. The CDR3 loop spans 16 amino acids. CDR3: CASSYPGQGANSPLHF. The CDR3 coding sequence is TGTGCCAGCTCCTATCCGGGACAGGGGGCGAATTCACCCCTCCACTTT.

The V gene is TRBV30, the J gene TRBJ1-1; 7 bases agree with TRBD1. Losses at the gene ends were 5 bases for V and 0 bases for J; bases not matched to a gene: 3. The CDR3 has 13 amino acids. The germline gives CDR1 GTSNPN, CDR2 SVGIG (reference sequence). The chain's CDR3 is CAWSQGMNTEAFF. The CDR3 DNA follows: TGTGCCTGGTCACAGGGGATGAACACTGAAGCTTTCTTT.

This sequence joins TRBV6-5 and TRBJ2-7; D remains ambiguous. The germline V and J ends were trimmed by 6 bases and 5 bases, with 14 bases remaining between them. This CDR3 contains 13 residues. CDR1 and CDR2 from the germline V gene are MNHEY and SVGAGI. For the CDR3, the DNA is TGTGCCAGCAGATCCGTGTGGGGTAACGAGCAGTACTTC. This translates into CASRSVWGNEQYF.

The chain is built from TRBV9 and TRBJ2-7, with D maybe TRBD2 (5 bases). Per the germline V gene, CDR1 is SGDLS and CDR2 is YYNGEE. The V and J ends lost 3 bases and 5 bases respectively, with 15 bases between them. This CDR3 is built from 14 residues. The CDR3 spells CASSAGVSTNEQYF. The DNA for the CDR3 is TGTGCCAGCAGCGCCGGGGTCTCTACCAACGAGCAGTACTTC.

This sequence joins TRBV7-9 and TRBJ1-2, with unresolved D. Germline V lookup: CDR1 SEHNR, CDR2 FQNEAQ (reference sequence). V was cut by 5 bases and J by 4 bases, with 14 bases left in between. The CDR3 has 14 amino acids. This CDR3 reads CASSRDPEAYGYTF. DNA for the CDR3: TGTGCCAGCAGCAGAGATCCGGAGGCCTATGGCTACACCTTC.

This sequence joins TRBV19 and TRBJ1-5; the D is unclear. CDR1 and CDR2 (germline): LNHDA, SQIVND (reference sequence). The V end lost 1 base, the J end lost 6 bases, and 16 bases lay between the germline ends. The CDR3 loop spans 16 amino acids. The CDR3 bases are TGTGCCAGTAGTATAGTAGCGGTTGCGGGAACTCAGCCCCAGCATTTT. Protein: CASSIVAVAGTQPQHF.

This rearrangement joins TRBV19 to TRBJ2-7, with D possibly TRBD1 on 6 matching bases. CDR3 size: 14 residues. Germline-derived CDR1 and CDR2 are LNHDA and SQIVND (reference sequence). V was trimmed by 4 bases and J by 1 base, leaving 11 bases between them. DNA for the CDR3: TGTGCCAGTAGTAGCCAGACAGGATCCTACGAGCAGTACTTC. It translates to CASSSQTGSYEQYF.

This sequence joins TRBV2 and TRBJ2-5; 7 bases are shared with TRBD1. The CDR3 has 14 residues. Germline values: CDR1 SNHLY, CDR2 FYNNEI. V gave up 2 bases and J gave up 5 bases; unmatched junction bases: 5. CDR3 DNA: TGTGCCAGCAGTGAAAGGGGGCTTCGGGAGACCCAGTACTTC. As protein: CASSERGLRETQYF.